The clone carrying this T cell receptor (beta chain) was seen ten or more times. The data stem from a study of neurological immune-mediated disorders. V dropped 5 bases and J dropped 0 bases, with 14 bases sitting between them. Germline assignment: CDR1 SGHAT and CDR2 FQNNGV. The CDR3 has 16 amino acids. Time point defined: longitudinal time-point 3. MiXCR was run by TCRdb on the 5' RACE reads, yielding one entry per CDR3 protein. The profile shows about 80,000 distinct CDR3 sequences, approximately 4.3% of them singletons. V and J are TRBV11-2 and TRBJ1-3; D gene ambiguous. Sequenced sample: PBMCs. This clonotype originated in a woman aged 60-70 years with multiple sclerosis. CDR3 DNA: TGTGCCAGCAGCCCAACGGCGCTCCTCTCTGGAAACACCATATATTTT. As protein: CASSPTALLSGNTIYF.